This entry lists 27 T cell receptor beta chains sequenced from one sample in a study of T cell changes during pregnancy in multiple sclerosis. TCRdb's table, derived via immunoSEQ multiplex PCR, lists solely in-frame clones and lacks some. The table records about 40,000 clones, about 92% of them present only once. The input for sequencing was CD8+ T cells from peripheral blood mononuclear cells, taken in the first trimester of pregnancy. These receptors came from a female donor with multiple sclerosis, enrolled in a pregnancy study.

V usage is TRBV6-5 and J usage is TRBJ2-1; 12 bases map to TRBD2. Germline V gene data show CDR1 as MNHEY and CDR2 as SVGAGI. This CDR3 is built from 14 residues. V was clipped by 4 bases and J by 6 bases; unmatched bases: 1. DNA of the CDR3: TGTGCCAGCAGTTCTAGCGGGGGGGCCAATGAGCAGTTCTTC. Protein: CASSSSGGANEQFF.

The chain couples TRBV27 to TRBJ2-5, with TRBD2 matching over 7 bases. The CDR3 runs to 13 residues. The trim removed 6 bases at V and 8 bases at J, leaving 9 bases unmatched. Germline CDR1 reads MNHEY; CDR2 reads SMNVEV (reference sequence). The CDR3 reads CASRTGGFGTQYF. In DNA form, the CDR3 reads TGTGCCAGCAGAACGGGGGGTTTTGGCACCCAGTACTTC.

The rearrangement joins TRBV7-6 to TRBJ2-6; TRBD1 might be the D (5 bases). This CDR3 spans 15 amino acids. Trimming took off 4 bases at V and 0 bases at J, with 7 bases between the two ends. CDR1 and CDR2 from the germline V gene are SGHVS and FNYEAQ. The CDR3 DNA follows: TGTGCCAGCAGCTACGACAGCTCTGGGGCCAACGTCCTGACTTTC. As protein: CASSYDSSGANVLTF. The full variable domain, rest sourced from reference TRBV7-6 and TRBJ2-6, is GAGVSQSPRYKVTKRGQDVALRCDPISGHVSLYWYRQALGQGPEFLTYFNYEAQQDKSGLPNDRFSAERPEGSISTLTIQRTEQRDSAMYRCASSYDSSGANVLTFGAGSRLTVL.

This clone showed up just a few times. This rearrangement joins TRBV7-9 to TRBJ2-7, with D possibly being TRBD2 (5 bases). Trimming pared 1 base from V and 6 bases from J, leaving 19 bases between. CDR1 is SEHNR and CDR2 is FQNEAQ in the germline V gene (reference sequence). The CDR3 consists of 16 residues. In nucleotides, the CDR3 is TGTGCCAGCAGCTTAGGCCCGGGAAGGACGGTCGGCGAGCAGTACTTC. Its translation: CASSLGPGRTVGEQYF.

The CDR3 loop reads CASSIGQGANTEAFF. CDR3 bases: TGCGCCAGCAGCATAGGACAGGGCGCGAACACTGAAGCTTTCTTT. The V gene is TRBV5-1, the J gene TRBJ1-1, with 8 bases aligning to TRBD1. This CDR3 region has 15 residues. The V gene end was trimmed by 4 bases and the J gene end by 1 base; junction bases not matched to a gene: 6. Germline V gene sequence: CDR1 SGHRS, CDR2 YFSETQ.

This clone came up a few times. The chain links TRBV13 to TRBJ2-1; 9 positions agree with TRBD1. Germline V lookup: CDR1 PRHDT, CDR2 FYEKMQ (reference sequence). After removal of 4 bases from V and 8 bases from J, the junction contained 15 bases not matched to a gene. There are 17 residues in the CDR3. The CDR3 DNA follows: TGTGCCAGCAGCTCACTCATACCGGGACAGGGTGAGGATGAGCAGTTCTTC. Translation: CASSSLIPGQGEDEQFF.

This clone is classed as medium-sized. The rearrangement uses TRBV4-1 and TRBJ1-1, with D tentatively TRBD1 (5 bases). Between the trimmed V and J ends, which lost 5 bases and 5 bases, there was a span of 18 bases. CDR1 and CDR2 from the germline V gene are MGHRA and YSYEKL. This CDR3 region has 15 residues. This CDR3 reads CASSFSQGEGTEAFF. CDR3 in DNA: TGCGCCAGCAGCTTTTCCCAGGGCGAAGGGACTGAAGCTTTCTTT.

This chain uses TRBV11-2 with TRBJ2-3, with D possibly matching TRBD1 (5 bases). CDR1 is SGHAT, CDR2 FQNNGV, per germline. Trimming removed 5 bases at V and 5 bases at J, with 20 bases between. There are 16 residues in the CDR3. The DNA for the CDR3 is TGTGCCAGCAGCCCAGCCAGGGTCGGGTATGGAGATACGCAGTATTTT. This encodes CASSPARVGYGDTQYF.

The chain combines TRBV29-1 with TRBJ2-7, with D perhaps TRBD2 (6 bases). The germline CDR1 and CDR2 sequences are SQVTM and ANQGSEA. V was clipped by 7 bases and J by 2 bases, with 12 bases between them. This CDR3 has 12 amino acids. CDR3 in amino acids: CSAWGDAYEQYF. In DNA form, the CDR3 reads TGCAGCGCGTGGGGGGACGCCTACGAGCAGTACTTC.

The count of this clone is one. The V call is TRBV15, the J call TRBJ2-1; 9 bases line up with TRBD2. This CDR3 is 17 amino acids long. Looked up from germline, CDR1 is LNHNV and CDR2 is YYDKDF (reference sequence). V lost 3 bases and J lost 4; bases outside the gene matches: 10. CDR3 loop: CATSSIGRLAVYNEQFF. The DNA for the CDR3 is TGTGCCACCAGCAGCATAGGACGACTAGCGGTATACAATGAGCAGTTCTTC.

The chain uses TRBV11-3 and TRBJ2-2; the match to TRBD2 covers 10 bases. V was pared by 4 bases and J by 5 bases, with 4 bases of the junction left unmatched. This CDR3 has 15 residues. CDR1 and CDR2 from the germline V gene are SGHNT and YENEEA. DNA of the CDR3: TGTGCCAGCAGCTCCCAGCGGGGGGGTACCGGGGAGCTGTTTTTT. It codes for CASSSQRGGTGELFF.

The rearrangement uses TRBV9 and TRBJ2-2, with 10 bases that match TRBD1. Germline CDR1 SGDLS, CDR2 YYNGEE. The CDR3 runs to 14 residues. V was clipped by 6 bases and J by 7 bases; unmatched bases: 6. The CDR3 loop is CASTPTGGSGELFF. For the CDR3, the DNA is TGTGCCAGCACCCCGACAGGGGGCAGCGGGGAGCTGTTTTTT.

This chain links TRBV7-9 with TRBJ2-1, with unresolved D. Germline values: CDR1 SEHNR, CDR2 FQNEAQ (reference sequence). The V end was cut by 1 base, the J end by 5 bases, with 6 bases between. The CDR3 contains 13 residues. The CDR3 nucleotides read TGTGCCAGCAGCTTAGAAAGCAACAATGAGCAGTTCTTC. Its protein is CASSLESNNEQFF. The whole variable domain, remainder taken from reference TRBV7-9 and TRBJ2-1, is DTGVSQNPRHKITKRGQNVTFRCDPISEHNRLYWYRQTLGQGPEFLTYFQNEAQLEKSRLLSDRFSAERPKGSFSTLEIQRTEQGDSAMYLCASSLESNNEQFFGPGTRLTVL.

V gene TRBV11-2 combines with J gene TRBJ2-6; no firm D call. Trimming shortened V by 5 bases and J by 4 bases, and 6 bases separated the two germline ends. Germline CDR1 SGHAT, CDR2 FQNNGV. This CDR3 spans 13 amino acids. CDR3 in amino acids: CASSPQGANVLTF. The CDR3 coding sequence is TGTGCCAGCAGCCCCCAAGGGGCCAACGTCCTGACTTTC.

The chain recombines TRBV10-2 with TRBJ1-2; D not certain. CDR3 size: 14 residues. The V gene lost 8 bases and the J gene lost 2 bases, with 15 bases spanning the gap. Looked up from germline, CDR1 is WSHSY and CDR2 is SAAADI. DNA of the CDR3: TGCGCCAGCCGAGCTGTACCGCTAAACTATGGCTACACCTTC. Its translation is CASRAVPLNYGYTF.

The chain couples TRBV5-6 to TRBJ2-7, with 11 bases identical to TRBD2. This CDR3 spans 16 amino acids. In germline, CDR1 is SGHDT, CDR2 YYEEEE. V lost 0 bases, J lost 4 bases, and 6 bases stayed unmatched. The CDR3 region has the DNA TGTGCCAGCAGCTTGGGTCTAGCGGGGGGCCGGTACGAGCAGTACTTC. Translating it yields CASSLGLAGGRYEQYF. Full variable domain (remainder filled in from reference TRBV5-6 and TRBJ2-7): DAGVTQSPTHLIKTRGQQVTLRCSPKSGHDTVSWYQQALGQGPQFIFQYYEEEERQRGNFPDRFSGHQFPNYSSELNVNALLLGDSALYLCASSLGLAGGRYEQYFGPGTRLTVT.

This chain connects TRBV30 to TRBJ2-7; D is unresolved. There are 12 residues in the CDR3. Germline V CDR1 and CDR2: GTSNPN, SVGIG (reference sequence). V was clipped by 3 bases and J by 4 bases, with 10 bases between them. This CDR3 reads CAWSVVQYEQYF. CDR3 sequence (DNA): TGTGCCTGGAGCGTAGTCCAATACGAGCAGTACTTC.

The V call is TRBV7-9, the J call TRBJ1-4, with 10 nucleotides matching TRBD1. Looked up from germline, CDR1 is SEHNR and CDR2 is FQNEAQ (reference sequence). Trimming at V came to 10 bases and at J to 8 bases, leaving 10 bases not matched to a gene. The CDR3 sequence is 14 residues long. This chain's CDR3 is CATRRGTGEEKLFF. DNA of the CDR3: TGTGCCACCCGCAGGGGGACAGGGGAGGAAAAACTGTTTTTT. Full variable domain (missing parts from reference TRBV7-9 and TRBJ1-4): DTGVSQNPRHKITKRGQNVTFRCDPISEHNRLYWYRQTLGQGPEFLTYFQNEAQLEKSRLLSDRFSAERPKGSFSTLEIQRTEQGDSAMYLCATRRGTGEEKLFFGSGTQLSVL.

This clone was picked up one time. The chain is built from TRBV11-2 and TRBJ1-4; the D gene is possibly TRBD1 (5 bases). This CDR3 has 16 amino acids. Deletions cut 0 bases from V and 7 bases from J, with 15 bases between. Germline-derived CDR1 and CDR2 are SGHAT and FQNNGV. CDR3 in amino acids: CASSLDLERDGEKLFF. CDR3 DNA sequence: TGTGCCAGCAGCTTAGATCTTGAGCGGGACGGTGAAAAACTGTTTTTT.

This clone was seen only once. J is TRBJ2-7 and V is TRBV6-5, with D perhaps TRBD2 (6 bases). The V gene's germline CDR1 is MNHEY and CDR2 SVGAGI. CDR3 length equals 14 residues. Between the trimmed V and J ends, which lost 0 bases and 2 bases, there was a span of 8 bases. DNA for the CDR3: TGTGCCAGCAGTTACTCGGAGGGAACCTACGAGCAGTACTTC. Amino acids: CASSYSEGTYEQYF.

In its sample, this clone was seen once. The J gene is TRBJ1-2, the V gene TRBV6-5; 12 nucleotides match TRBD1. Germline CDR1 MNHEY, CDR2 SVGAGI. Trimming removed 4 bases from V and 2 bases from J; junction bases left unmatched: 5. The CDR3 has 16 residues. DNA of the CDR3: TGTGCCAGCAGTTCCTCAGGGACAGGGGGCAACTATGGCTACACCTTC. This encodes CASSSSGTGGNYGYTF.

The V call is TRBV10-2, the J call TRBJ2-7, with 10 nucleotides matching TRBD1. CDR1 WSHSY and CDR2 SAAADI come from the germline V gene. The CDR3 sequence is 14 residues long. With V trimmed by 10 bases and J by 3 bases, 9 bases remained unmatched. The CDR3 nucleotides read TGCGCCATCACCGACAGGGGGCCGAACTACGAGCAGTACTTC. It yields the protein CAITDRGPNYEQYF.

The chain is built from TRBV6-5 and TRBJ2-7; no definite D call. CDR1 and CDR2 from the germline V gene are MNHEY and SVGAGI. The ends were cut back, 5 bases at V and 3 bases at J, with 14 bases in the middle. This CDR3 has 14 residues. The CDR3, as DNA: TGTGCCAGCAGTCCGACACGGTCCCACTACGAGCAGTACTTC. Its protein product is CASSPTRSHYEQYF.

This chain links TRBV5-1 with TRBJ1-5; 7 bases are shared with TRBD1. J was trimmed by 5 bases and V by 2 bases; bases with no gene match: 7. CDR1 and CDR2 from the germline V gene are SGHRS and YFSETQ. The length of the CDR3 is 15 residues. CDR3 amino acids: CASSLGGQTHQPQHF. CDR3 DNA sequence: TGCGCCAGCAGCTTAGGGGGACAGACCCATCAGCCCCAGCATTTT.

The CDR3 is CASSQSVNRGKAYEQYF. The CDR3 DNA reads TGCGCCAGCAGTCAATCAGTTAACAGGGGAAAGGCCTACGAGCAGTACTTC. This chain links TRBV23-1 with TRBJ2-7; 7 bases fit TRBD1. TRBV23-1 is an ORF for which the function is uncertain. J gave up 2 bases and V 0 bases, and 10 bases lay outside the gene matches. This CDR3 contains 17 residues.

The chain carries TRBV11-2 and TRBJ2-1; the match to TRBD2 covers 7 bases. With 1 base clipped from V and 2 bases from J, the junction kept 2 bases outside the gene matches. CDR1 and CDR2 (germline): SGHAT, FQNNGV. There are 15 residues in the CDR3. The CDR3 DNA reads TGTGCCAGCAGCTTAGGGCGGGGGACCTACAATGAGCAGTTCTTC. Amino acid sequence: CASSLGRGTYNEQFF.

J is TRBJ2-7 and V is TRBV28; TRBD2 is a possible D gene (6 bases). CDR1 and CDR2 from the germline V gene are MDHEN and SYDVKM. CDR3 length: 15 residues. V was trimmed by 2 bases and J by 3 bases, leaving 14 bases between them. CDR3 protein: CASSLPATGSYEQYF. The CDR3, as DNA: TGTGCCAGCAGTTTACCCGCTACCGGGAGCTACGAGCAGTACTTC. The full variable domain, completed using reference TRBV28 and TRBJ2-7, is DVKVTQSSRYLVKRTGEKVFLECVQDMDHENMFWYRQDPGLGLRLIYFSYDVKMKEKGDIPEGYSVSREKKERFSLILESASTNQTSMYLCASSLPATGSYEQYFGPGTRLTVT.